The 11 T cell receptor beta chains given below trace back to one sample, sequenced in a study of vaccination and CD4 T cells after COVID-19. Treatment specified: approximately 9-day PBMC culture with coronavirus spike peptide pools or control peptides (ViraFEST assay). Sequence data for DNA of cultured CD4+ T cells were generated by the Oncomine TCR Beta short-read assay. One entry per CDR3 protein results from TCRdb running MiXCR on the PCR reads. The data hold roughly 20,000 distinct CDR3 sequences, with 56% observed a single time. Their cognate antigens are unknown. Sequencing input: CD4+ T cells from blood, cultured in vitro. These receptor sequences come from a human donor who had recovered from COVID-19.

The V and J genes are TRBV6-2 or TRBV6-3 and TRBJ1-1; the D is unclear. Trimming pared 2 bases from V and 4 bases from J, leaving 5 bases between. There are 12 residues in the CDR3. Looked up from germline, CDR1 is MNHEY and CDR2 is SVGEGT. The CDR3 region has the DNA TGTGCCAGCAGTTACATGAGCACTGAAGCTTTCTTT. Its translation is CASSYMSTEAFF.

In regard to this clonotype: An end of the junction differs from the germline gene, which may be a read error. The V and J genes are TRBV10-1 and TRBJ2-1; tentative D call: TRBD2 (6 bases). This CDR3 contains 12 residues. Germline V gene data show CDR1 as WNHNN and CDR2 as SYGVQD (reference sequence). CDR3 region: CASCDSGDEQFF. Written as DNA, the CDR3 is TGCGCCAGCTGTGACTCGGGGGATGAGCAGTTCTTC.

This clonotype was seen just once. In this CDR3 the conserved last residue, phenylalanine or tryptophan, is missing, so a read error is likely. CDR3 coding DNA: TGTGCCAGCAGCTTAATGACCCTGAACACTGAAGCTTTCTCT. It encodes CASSLMTLNTEAFS. V is TRBV7-9 and J is TRBJ1-1, with no clear D. Trimming shortened V by 2 bases and J by 0 bases, and 7 bases separated the two germline ends. This CDR3 has 14 amino acids. Germline lookup yields CDR1 SEHNR and CDR2 FQNEAQ (reference sequence).

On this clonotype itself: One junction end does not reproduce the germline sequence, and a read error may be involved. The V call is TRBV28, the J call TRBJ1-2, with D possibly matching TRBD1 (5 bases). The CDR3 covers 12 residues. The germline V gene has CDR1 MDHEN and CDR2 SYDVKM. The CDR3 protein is CASSLTVGRLNF. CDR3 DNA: TGTGCCAGCAGTTTAACCGTGGGGCGGCTGAACTTC.

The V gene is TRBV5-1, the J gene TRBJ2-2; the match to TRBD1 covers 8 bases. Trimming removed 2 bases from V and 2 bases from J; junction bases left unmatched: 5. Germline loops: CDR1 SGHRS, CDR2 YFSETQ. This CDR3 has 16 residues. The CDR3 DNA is TGCGCCAGCAGCTTACAGGGGGTTGTAAACACCGGGGAGCTGTTTTTT. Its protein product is CASSLQGVVNTGELFF.

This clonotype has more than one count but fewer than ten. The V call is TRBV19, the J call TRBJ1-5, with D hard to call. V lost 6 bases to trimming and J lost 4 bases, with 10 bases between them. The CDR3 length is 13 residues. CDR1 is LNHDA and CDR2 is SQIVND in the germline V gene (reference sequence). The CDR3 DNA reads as TGTGCCAGTAGAAGAAGAGGGAATCAGCCCCAGCATTTT. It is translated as CASRRRGNQPQHF.

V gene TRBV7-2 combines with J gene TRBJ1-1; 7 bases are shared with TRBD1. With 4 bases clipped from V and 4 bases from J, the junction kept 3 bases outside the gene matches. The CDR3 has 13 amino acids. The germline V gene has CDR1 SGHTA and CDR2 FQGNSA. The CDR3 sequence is CASSSQGVTEAFF. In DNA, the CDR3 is TGTGCCAGCAGCTCCCAGGGGGTCACTGAAGCTTTCTTT.

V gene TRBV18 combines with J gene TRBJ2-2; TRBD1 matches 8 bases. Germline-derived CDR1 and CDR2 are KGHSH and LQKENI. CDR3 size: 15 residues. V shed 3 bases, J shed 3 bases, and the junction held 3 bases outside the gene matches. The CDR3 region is CASSPSRGHTGELFF. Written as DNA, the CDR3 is TGTGCCAGCTCACCGTCCAGGGGGCACACCGGGGAGCTGTTTTTT.

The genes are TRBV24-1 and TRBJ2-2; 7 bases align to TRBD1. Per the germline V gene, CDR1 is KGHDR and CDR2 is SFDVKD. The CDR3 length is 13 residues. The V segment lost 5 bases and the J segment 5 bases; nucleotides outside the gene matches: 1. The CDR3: CATSGRGTGELFF. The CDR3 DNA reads TGTGCCACCAGTGGCAGGGGGACCGGGGAGCTGTTTTTT.

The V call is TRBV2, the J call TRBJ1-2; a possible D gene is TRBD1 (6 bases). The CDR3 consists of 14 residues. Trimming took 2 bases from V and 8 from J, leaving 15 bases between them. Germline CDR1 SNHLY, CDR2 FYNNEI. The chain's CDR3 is CASSEWAGAGGYTF. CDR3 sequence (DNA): TGTGCCAGCAGTGAATGGGCAGGGGCTGGGGGCTACACCTTC. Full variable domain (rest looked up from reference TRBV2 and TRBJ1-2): EPEVTQTPSHQVTQMGQEVILRCVPISNHLYFYWYRQILGQKVEFLVSFYNNEISEKSEIFDDQFSVERPDGSNFTLKIRSTKLEDSAMYFCASSEWAGAGGYTFGSGTRLTVV.

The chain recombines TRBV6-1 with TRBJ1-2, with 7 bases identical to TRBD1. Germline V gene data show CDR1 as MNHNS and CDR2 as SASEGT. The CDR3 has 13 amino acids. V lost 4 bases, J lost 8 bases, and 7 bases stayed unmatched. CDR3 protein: CASSVEGARGYTF. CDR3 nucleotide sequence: TGTGCCAGCAGTGTCGAGGGGGCGCGGGGCTACACCTTC.